The 24 T cell receptor beta chains reported below all come from one sample, sequenced in a study of cytomegalovirus exposure and HLA in healthy donors. PCR used 60 Vbeta primers and 13 Jbeta primers. Using immunoSEQ multiplex PCR, the repertoire was profiled, and TCRdb retains in-frame clones only, with some absent. The data show around 200,000 clones, over 80% seen once. Sequenced input: PBMCs. Receptor source: a man aged 40-49 years in good health and CMV-seropositive.

This sequence joins TRBV7-6 and TRBJ2-5, with no clear D. V was cut by 1 base and J by 5 bases, with 11 bases left in between. CDR3 length: 14 residues. CDR1 and CDR2 from the germline V gene are SGHVS and FNYEAQ. The CDR3 reads CASSLDLKRETQYF. In nucleotides, the CDR3 is TGTGCCAGCAGCTTAGATCTAAAGAGGGAGACCCAGTACTTC. Supplemented by reference TRBV7-6 and TRBJ2-5, the full variable domain reads GAGVSQSPRYKVTKRGQDVALRCDPISGHVSLYWYRQALGQGPEFLTYFNYEAQQDKSGLPNDRFSAERPEGSISTLTIQRTEQRDSAMYRCASSLDLKRETQYFGPGTRLLVL.

With respect to this clone: The junction does not match germline at one end; this may be a read error. The rearrangement joins TRBV7-9 to TRBJ2-3; 10 bases are a match to TRBD1. This CDR3 has 15 amino acids. Germline V gene lookup returns CDR1 SEHNR and CDR2 FQNEAQ (reference sequence). CDR3 loop: CSSSSPGQGQSTQYF. The CDR3 DNA follows: TGTTCCAGCAGCTCTCCGGGACAGGGGCAGAGTACGCAGTATTTT.

This chain connects TRBV5-1 to TRBJ1-2; D uncertain. The V and J ends lost 0 bases and 8 bases respectively, with 11 bases between them. Germline V lookup: CDR1 SGHRS, CDR2 YFSETQ. There are 13 residues in the CDR3. In DNA form, the CDR3 reads TGCGCCAGCAGCTTGGCCCGTCCCGAGGGCTACACCTTC. This translates into CASSLARPEGYTF.

V is TRBV2 and J is TRBJ1-5, with D maybe TRBD1 (5 bases). Per the germline V gene, CDR1 is SNHLY and CDR2 is FYNNEI. The CDR3 has 15 residues. The ends were cut back, 1 base at V and 11 bases at J, with 18 bases in the middle. The CDR3 DNA reads TGTGCCAGCAGTGAAGAGTGGGGCAGGGCGACGTCCCAGCATTTT. This gives the protein CASSEEWGRATSQHF.

In DNA, the CDR3 is TGTGCCAGTAGTATATCAGGGGCGAGTGAGCAGTTCTTC. It translates to CASSISGASEQFF. The chain links TRBV19 to TRBJ2-1; TRBD1 might be the D (6 bases). Germline V gene sequence: CDR1 LNHDA, CDR2 SQIVND (reference sequence). This CDR3 spans 13 amino acids. Trimming pared 2 bases from V and 9 bases from J, leaving 11 bases between.

This clone was observed a single time. Other DNA sequences in the same sample also yield this CDR3. The chain is built from TRBV6-5 and TRBJ1-4; 7 bases match TRBD1. The CDR3 sequence is 15 residues long. After removal of 0 bases from V and 7 bases from J, the junction contained 5 bases not matched to a gene. From germline, CDR1 is MNHEY and CDR2 SVGAGI. CDR3 in amino acids: CASSYSNRGGEKLFF. The CDR3 DNA is TGTGCCAGCAGTTACTCGAACAGGGGAGGTGAAAAACTGTTTTTT.

The CDR3 protein is CASSEGHEQYV. CDR3 nucleotide sequence: TGTGCCAGCTCAGAGGGTCACGAGCAGTACGTC. The chain has TRBV18 and TRBJ2-7, with a tentative D call TRBD2 (5 bases). V lost 5 bases, J lost 5 bases, and 7 bases lay in between. The CDR3 sequence is 11 residues long. CDR1 and CDR2 (germline): KGHSH, LQKENI.

V is TRBV5-4 and J is TRBJ2-7; D possibly corresponds to TRBD2 (6 bases). Germline CDR1 SGHNT, CDR2 YYREEE (reference sequence). CDR3 size: 14 residues. With 4 bases removed from V and 3 bases from J, the gap between germline ends came to 14 bases. The CDR3 here is CASSPGVGVYEQYV. As DNA, the CDR3 is TGTGCCAGCAGCCCGGGAGTAGGGGTCTACGAGCAGTACGTC.

V is TRBV14 and J is TRBJ2-1; the match to TRBD2 covers 14 bases. The CDR3 sequence is 14 residues long. V gave up 5 bases and J gave up 10 bases; unmatched junction bases: 4. Germline V CDR1 and CDR2: SGHDN, FVKESK. This CDR3 reads CASSKGLAGVEQFF. The CDR3, as DNA: TGTGCCAGCAGCAAGGGACTAGCGGGAGTAGAGCAGTTCTTC. Drawing the rest from reference TRBV14 and TRBJ2-1, the complete variable domain is EAGVTQFPSHSVIEKGQTVTLRCDPISGHDNLYWYRRVMGKEIKFLLHFVKESKQDESGMPNNRFLAERTGGTYSTLKVQPAELEDSGVYFCASSKGLAGVEQFFGPGTRLTVL.

This clone appeared a single time. J is TRBJ2-3 and V is TRBV10-1; possibly TRBD1 for D (12 bases). In germline, CDR1 is WNHNN, CDR2 SYGVQD (reference sequence). V was trimmed by 6 bases and J by 1 base, leaving 35 bases between them. CDR3 length equals 22 residues. CDR3 amino acids: CASSSGTGGRLAGSPRTDTQYF. CDR3 coding DNA: TGCGCCAGCAGCTCCGGGACAGGGGGCCGACTAGCGGGATCTCCCCGCACAGATACGCAGTATTTT.

The rearrangement uses TRBV7-9 and TRBJ2-3, with 8 positions matching TRBD1. The CDR3 length is 16 residues. Germline assignment: CDR1 SEHNR and CDR2 FQNEAQ (reference sequence). V shed 5 bases, J shed 2 bases, and the junction held 9 bases outside the gene matches. CDR3 nucleotide sequence: TGTGCCAGCAGCCCCTTGAGGACAGGGCCCACAGATACGCAGTATTTT. It encodes CASSPLRTGPTDTQYF. Supplemented by reference TRBV7-9 and TRBJ2-3, the full variable domain reads DTGVSQNPRHKITKRGQNVTFRCDPISEHNRLYWYRQTLGQGPEFLTYFQNEAQLEKSRLLSDRFSAERPKGSFSTLEIQRTEQGDSAMYLCASSPLRTGPTDTQYFGPGTRLTVL.

The rearrangement joins TRBV25-1 to TRBJ2-7; 13 bases are shared with TRBD2. The CDR3 is 16 residues long. Per germline, CDR1 MGHDK and CDR2 SYGVNS. With V trimmed by 4 bases and J by 4 bases, 7 bases remained unmatched. The CDR3 protein is CASSGGLAGVGYEQYF. The DNA for the CDR3 is TGTGCCAGCAGTGGAGGACTAGCGGGAGTAGGGTACGAGCAGTACTTC.

This clone was picked up one time. This chain links TRBV5-4 with TRBJ2-5; D is ambiguous. Germline V gene sequence: CDR1 SGHNT, CDR2 YYREEE (reference sequence). This CDR3 region has 13 residues. Trimming cost V 1 base and J 2 bases, with 6 bases left between them. The CDR3 spells CASSLSVQETQYF. The CDR3 nucleotides read TGTGCCAGCAGCTTGTCCGTACAAGAGACCCAGTACTTC.

The count of this clone is one. The chain recombines TRBV7-9 with TRBJ2-7; D is ambiguous. This CDR3 comprises 14 residues. Trimming pared 5 bases from V and 3 bases from J, leaving 14 bases between. The germline CDR1 and CDR2 sequences are SEHNR and FQNEAQ (reference sequence). The CDR3 spells CASSDSQLVYEQYF. The CDR3 DNA sequence: TGTGCCAGCAGCGATAGCCAGCTGGTCTACGAGCAGTACTTC.

This chain links TRBV10-1 with TRBJ1-4; 7 bases map to TRBD1. This CDR3 spans 13 amino acids. CDR1 WNHNN and CDR2 SYGVQD come from the germline V gene (reference sequence). Germline trimming cut 6 bases from V and 7 bases from J; bases unmatched to any gene: 5. The CDR3 DNA is TGCGCCAGCAGCGGGACAGCCGGTGAAAAACTGTTTTTT. Its protein product is CASSGTAGEKLFF.

The V and J genes are TRBV7-3 and TRBJ2-3; 10 bases agree with TRBD2. This CDR3 spans 16 amino acids. CDR1 and CDR2 (germline): SGHTA, FQGTGA. After removal of 5 bases from V and 4 bases from J, the junction contained 9 bases not matched to a gene. The CDR3 protein is CASSARSSGSPDTQYF. DNA for the CDR3: TGTGCCAGCAGCGCCCGTTCTAGCGGGAGCCCAGATACGCAGTATTTT.

The chain employs TRBV27 and TRBJ2-4; tentative D call: TRBD1 (7 bases). The CDR3 contains 13 residues. Germline lookup yields CDR1 MNHEY and CDR2 SMNVEV (reference sequence). Trimming took off 8 bases at V and 10 bases at J, with 18 bases between the two ends. DNA for the CDR3: TGTGCCAGCGGAAGGCAGGGGGGTTTTATTCAGTACTTC. Amino acid sequence: CASGRQGGFIQYF.

The rearrangement uses TRBV7-6 and TRBJ1-4; D gene ambiguous. V lost 3 bases to trimming and J lost 3 bases, with 11 bases between them. Germline lookup yields CDR1 SGHVS and CDR2 FNYEAQ. The CDR3 length is 15 residues. This CDR3 reads CASSLGANPNEKLFF. The CDR3 DNA reads as TGTGCCAGCAGCTTGGGAGCGAACCCTAATGAAAAACTGTTTTTT.

This clone has only a few counts. Other DNA sequences in the sample encode the same CDR3. CDR3 coding DNA: TGTGCCTGGAGTGTACGGAGGGCAGATACGCAGTATTTT. This encodes CAWSVRRADTQYF. The rearrangement joins TRBV30 to TRBJ2-3; the D gene is possibly TRBD2 (6 bases). Trimming shortened V by 0 bases and J by 4 bases, and 8 bases separated the two germline ends. The CDR3 consists of 13 residues. CDR1 is GTSNPN, CDR2 SVGIG, per germline (reference sequence).

This chain links TRBV4-1 with TRBJ2-3, with a tentative D call TRBD1 (6 bases). V lost 1 base and J 0 bases, leaving 20 bases between the germline ends. Looked up from germline, CDR1 is MGHRA and CDR2 is YSYEKL. This CDR3 has 19 residues. CDR3: CASSQVIGRGPTSTDTQYF. DNA for the CDR3: TGCGCCAGCAGCCAAGTGATAGGCAGGGGACCAACTAGCACAGATACGCAGTATTTT.

This clone has only one observation. The chain recombines TRBV5-1 with TRBJ2-7; D may be TRBD1 (6 bases). Trimming removed 2 bases from V and 2 bases from J, with 14 bases in between. This CDR3 comprises 15 residues. Germline CDR1 and CDR2: SGHRS and YFSETQ. CDR3 DNA: TGCGCCAGCAGCTTCGTCGCAGGGGTAGCCTACGAGCAGTACTTC. This codes for CASSFVAGVAYEQYF.

There are a few counts of this clone. The J gene is TRBJ1-1, the V gene TRBV19; TRBD1 matches 8 bases. Germline V gene lookup returns CDR1 LNHDA and CDR2 SQIVND (reference sequence). The CDR3 spans 14 residues. Trimming cost V 7 bases and J 5 bases; bases outside gene matches: 9. In nucleotides, the CDR3 is TGTGCCAGTACACACGACAGGGGAGAGACTGAAGCTTTCTTT. This encodes CASTHDRGETEAFF. The full variable domain, with the rest looked up from reference TRBV19 and TRBJ1-1, is DGGITQSPKYLFRKEGQNVTLSCEQNLNHDAMYWYRQDPGQGLRLIYYSQIVNDFQKGDIAEGYSVSREKKESFPLTVTSAQKNPTAFYLCASTHDRGETEAFFGQGTRLTVV.

The chain is built from TRBV12-5 and TRBJ2-2; 10 bases match TRBD1. V shed 6 bases and J 5 bases; nucleotides not matched to a gene: 6. Germline V gene lookup returns CDR1 LGHNT and CDR2 FRNRAP. The CDR3 length is 15 residues. CDR3 protein: CASGTGTGETGELFF. The DNA of the CDR3 is TGTGCTAGTGGCACCGGGACAGGGGAGACCGGGGAGCTGTTTTTT.

This clone was observed a few times. The V call is TRBV27, the J call TRBJ1-1; tentative D call: TRBD1 (5 bases). Trimming cost V 8 bases and J 5 bases, with 9 bases left between them. CDR3 size: 11 residues. The germline V gene has CDR1 MNHEY and CDR2 SMNVEV (reference sequence). The CDR3 DNA sequence: TGTGCCAGCGTAGGGGCTACTGAAGCTTTCTTT. Its translation: CASVGATEAFF.